The clone carrying this T cell receptor (beta chain) was detected only a few times. Its antigen is not known. TCRdb processed the 5' RACE reads anew with MiXCR; each CDR3 protein has one entry. The table has approximately 240,000 distinct CDR3 sequences, 15% to 20% seen once; the top ten hold around 3.4%. This specimen belongs to a study of T-cell memory formation after mild COVID-19. Study-level points and caveats: Within pre-infection memory, some responding clones were found, suggesting cross-reactive memory joined. The study found contracting CD4+ clones mainly in CM and EM and contracting CD8+ clones in EMRA.

The germline CDR1 and CDR2 sequences are SGHTA and FQGNSA. J lost 7 bases, V lost 6 bases, and 6 bases had no gene match. This CDR3 is 13 amino acids long. The sequence was obtained from a man between 18 and 29 years old who had mild COVID-19 (a few samples of this study predate the infection). Cell type and time point are not known. The sequencing sample was made of PBMCs or a T cell subset sorted from them (not recorded which). The chain has TRBV7-2 and TRBJ1-3, with 7 bases lining up with TRBD1. The DNA of the CDR3 is TGTGCCAGCAGTCCCGGACAGGTTAACACCATATATTTT. It yields the protein CASSPGQVNTIYF.